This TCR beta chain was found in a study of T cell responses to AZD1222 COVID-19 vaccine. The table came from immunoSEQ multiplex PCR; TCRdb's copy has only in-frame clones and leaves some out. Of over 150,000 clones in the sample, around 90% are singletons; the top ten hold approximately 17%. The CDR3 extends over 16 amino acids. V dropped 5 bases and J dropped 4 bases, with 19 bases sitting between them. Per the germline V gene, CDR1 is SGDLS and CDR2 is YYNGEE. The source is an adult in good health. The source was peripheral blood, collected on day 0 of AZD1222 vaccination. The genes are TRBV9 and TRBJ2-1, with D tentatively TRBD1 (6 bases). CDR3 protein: CASSGVHGTSYNEQFF. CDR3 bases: TGTGCCAGCAGTGGGGTCCATGGGACATCGTACAATGAGCAGTTCTTC.